This T cell receptor beta chain stems from a study of cytomegalovirus exposure and HLA in healthy donors. Findings and caveats of the study: The productive fraction for most TCR beta V segments was about 87% or about 30% in an earlier analysis.

Details on this clone: The antigen remains undetermined.

In the PCR, 60 Vbeta and 13 Jbeta primers were used. Method: immunoSEQ multiplex PCR; TCRdb's copy keeps in-frame clones and lacks some. The table gives 70,000 or so clones; the top ten clones make up less than 6% of it. This CDR3 is built from 13 residues. Deletions cut 2 bases from V and 11 bases from J, with 15 bases between. CDR1 and CDR2 (germline): MNHEY, SVGAGI. The rearrangement uses TRBV6-5 and TRBJ1-1; the D is unclear. Sequencing used PBMCs. The source is a man aged 40-49 years in good health and CMV-seronegative. The CDR3: CASSYRRDRVAFF. Written as DNA, the CDR3 is TGTGCCAGCAGTTACCGGAGGGATCGGGTCGCTTTCTTT.